The 22 T cell receptor beta chains presented below share a single source sample, sequenced in a study of blood T cell repertoires in COVID-19. TCRdb keeps only in-frame clones here, not all; method: immunoSEQ multiplex PCR. The sample holds around 300,000 clones, 70% to 90% seen once. Sequencing was carried out using peripheral blood. The receptors here all came from a woman in her thirties with COVID-19, enrolled during active disease.

Remarks on this clone: The same CDR3 is also encoded by other DNA sequences in this sample. The chain is built from TRBV12-3 or TRBV12-4 and TRBJ1-5, with a possible D match to TRBD1 (6 bases). This CDR3 is built from 12 residues. V dropped 2 bases and J dropped 7 bases, with 6 bases sitting between them. The CDR3 DNA sequence: TGTGCCAGCAGTTTAAGGGGGCAGCCCCAGCATTTT. Protein: CASSLRGQPQHF.

The V and J genes are TRBV19 and TRBJ2-1, with 13 bases lining up with TRBD2. Germline CDR1 LNHDA, CDR2 SQIVND (reference sequence). CDR3 length: 15 residues. The V gene end was trimmed by 10 bases and the J gene end by 5 bases; junction bases not matched to a gene: 8. The CDR3 bases are TGTGCCATCGGGGAGGGGACTAGCGGGGACAATGAGCAGTTCTTC. Amino acid sequence: CAIGEGTSGDNEQFF. Full variable domain (remainder filled in from reference TRBV19 and TRBJ2-1): DGGITQSPKYLFRKEGQNVTLSCEQNLNHDAMYWYRQDPGQGLRLIYYSQIVNDFQKGDIAEGYSVSREKKESFPLTVTSAQKNPTAFYLCAIGEGTSGDNEQFFGPGTRLTVL.

In its sample, this clone was seen a few times. The chain carries TRBV12-3 or TRBV12-4 and TRBJ1-6; a possible D gene is TRBD1 (5 bases). The CDR3 totals 13 residues. Deletions cut 8 bases from V and 9 bases from J, with 14 bases between. The CDR3 coding sequence is TGTGCCAGCTCCCCGGGGGTTGGTTCACCCCTCCACTTT. This codes for CASSPGVGSPLHF.

The rearrangement uses TRBV28 and TRBJ1-1, with 7 bases that match TRBD1. There are 19 residues in the CDR3. J lost 11 bases, V lost 5 bases, and 29 bases had no gene match. Germline-derived CDR1 and CDR2 are MDHEN and SYDVKM. CDR3: CASSTSGTATATSLWRAFF. For the CDR3, the DNA is TGTGCCAGCAGTACTTCCGGGACAGCGACGGCTACATCTTTATGGAGGGCTTTCTTT.

The V call is TRBV18, the J call TRBJ2-7, with D uncertain. Germline CDR1 reads KGHSH; CDR2 reads LQKENI. This CDR3 spans 13 amino acids. Trimming stripped 2 bases from V and 1 base from J, with 6 bases between. CDR3 sequence reads: CASSPESSYEQYF. The CDR3 coding sequence is TGTGCCAGCTCACCAGAGTCATCCTACGAGCAGTACTTC.

This sequence joins TRBV6-1 and TRBJ2-6; D unresolved. This CDR3 has 14 residues. CDR1 and CDR2 (germline): MNHNS, SASEGT. V was trimmed by 6 bases and J by 0 bases, leaving 6 bases between them. CDR3 amino acids: CASSRGSGANVLTF. DNA for the CDR3: TGTGCCAGCAGCCGAGGCTCTGGGGCCAACGTCCTGACTTTC.

The J gene is TRBJ1-5, the V gene TRBV18; D is possibly TRBD1 (5 bases). The length of the CDR3 is 15 residues. Germline V lookup: CDR1 KGHSH, CDR2 LQKENI. Trimming took off 2 bases at V and 6 bases at J, with 14 bases between the two ends. CDR3 residues: CASSPSVGAVQPQHF. In DNA form, the CDR3 reads TGTGCCAGCTCACCATCTGTTGGGGCCGTTCAGCCCCAGCATTTT.

The V and J genes are TRBV9 and TRBJ1-1; D remains unclear. Germline V lookup: CDR1 SGDLS, CDR2 YYNGEE. There are 12 residues in the CDR3. V dropped 6 bases and J dropped 5 bases, with 11 bases sitting between them. The CDR3 bases are TGTGCCAGCACCCGTTCGAGAACTGAAGCTTTCTTT. Encoded protein: CASTRSRTEAFF.

The CDR3 nucleotides read TGTGCCAGCATCCCTCTAGGTCACACGAACACTGAAGCTTTCTTT. It translates to CASIPLGHTNTEAFF. The rearrangement links TRBV6-2 or TRBV6-3 to TRBJ1-1, with D unresolved. Germline loops: CDR1 MNHEY, CDR2 SVGEGT. CDR3 length: 15 residues. The V and J ends lost 7 bases and 1 base respectively, with 16 bases between them.

The chain has TRBV11-3 and TRBJ2-3; TRBD2 matches 12 bases. J gave up 6 bases and V 4 bases, and 5 bases lay outside the gene matches. Germline V CDR1 and CDR2: SGHNT, YENEEA. This CDR3 has 15 residues. The CDR3 DNA follows: TGTGCCAGCAGCTCGAGGACTAGCGGGGCCGATACGCAGTATTTT. Translation: CASSSRTSGADTQYF.

Note on this clone: One end of the junction does not line up with germline, which may come from a read error. CDR3 residues: CAWMTGYSSPLHF. Here the CDR3 DNA reads TGTGCCTGGATGACAGGGTATAGTTCACCCCTCCACTTT. The V call is TRBV30, the J call TRBJ1-6; 7 bases are a match to TRBD1. The CDR3 is 13 amino acids. Germline V CDR1 and CDR2: GTSNPN, SVGIG (reference sequence).

This clone was seen a handful of times. V and J are TRBV6-2 or TRBV6-3 and TRBJ1-1, with a weak D call TRBD1 (6 bases). V was trimmed by 6 bases and J by 0 bases, leaving 14 bases between them. Germline V CDR1 and CDR2: MNHEY, SVGEGT. The CDR3 contains 15 residues. The CDR3 coding sequence is TGTGCCAGCAGCCAAAGGACAGCAGTGAACACTGAAGCTTTCTTT. Protein: CASSQRTAVNTEAFF.

This chain joins TRBV19 and TRBJ1-6, with a tentative D call TRBD1 (5 bases). V lost 9 bases, J lost 4 bases, and 10 bases lay in between. Germline CDR1 LNHDA, CDR2 SQIVND (reference sequence). The CDR3 contains 13 residues. The CDR3 protein is CASSQGYNSPLHF. CDR3 bases: TGTGCCAGCTCGCAGGGATATAATTCACCCCTCCACTTT.

V is TRBV6-2 or TRBV6-3 and J is TRBJ2-7, with 10 bases identical to TRBD2. This CDR3 is 15 amino acids long. V lost 2 bases to trimming and J lost 6 bases; unmatched junction nucleotides: 7. The germline CDR1 and CDR2 sequences are MNHEY and SVGEGT. Written as DNA, the CDR3 is TGTGCCAGCAGTTACCTTACTAGCGGGGCTGCCGAGCAGTACTTC. Residues: CASSYLTSGAAEQYF.

Note on this clone: The same CDR3 also results from other DNA sequences found in this sample. The chain has TRBV12-3 or TRBV12-4 and TRBJ1-1; D is unresolved. CDR3 length: 12 residues. Trimming took 3 bases from V and 4 from J, leaving 6 bases between them. The CDR3 region has the DNA TGTGCCAGCAGTTTCGGAGGCACTGAAGCTTTCTTT. Translation: CASSFGGTEAFF.

The rearrangement joins TRBV7-9 to TRBJ2-3; D is possibly TRBD2 (6 bases). The CDR3 covers 13 residues. V was shortened by 5 bases and J by 4 bases, with 10 bases between the two germline ends. Germline V gene sequence: CDR1 SEHNR, CDR2 FQNEAQ (reference sequence). The CDR3 DNA follows: TGTGCCAGCAGCAAAACGGGGGCAGATACGCAGTATTTT. It encodes CASSKTGADTQYF.

This chain uses TRBV6-5 with TRBJ1-6; D gene ambiguous. Trimming shortened V by 2 bases and J by 7 bases, and 12 bases separated the two germline ends. Germline-derived CDR1 and CDR2 are MNHEY and SVGAGI. The CDR3 spans 15 residues. Here the CDR3 reads CASSYGPGWNSPLHF. The CDR3 region has the DNA TGTGCCAGCAGTTACGGTCCAGGATGGAATTCACCCCTCCACTTT.

This rearrangement joins TRBV2 to TRBJ2-2; 7 bases agree with TRBD2. V trimming: 4 bases; J trimming: 6 bases; junction bases outside the gene matches: 2. CDR1 SNHLY and CDR2 FYNNEI come from the germline V gene. There are 13 residues in the CDR3. CDR3 nucleotides: TGTGCCAGCAGTGGACTAGCCCCCGGGGAGCTGTTTTTT. It yields the protein CASSGLAPGELFF.

CDR3 nucleotides: TGCGCCAGCAGCTTGGCCGCGGGATTAAACACTGAAGCTTTCTTT. This sequence encodes CASSLAAGLNTEAFF. The V and J genes are TRBV5-1 and TRBJ1-1; D unclear. Germline CDR1 SGHRS, CDR2 YFSETQ. Trimming took 0 bases from V and 2 from J, leaving 11 bases between them. The CDR3 contains 15 residues.

There are a few counts of this clone. The chain combines TRBV5-1 with TRBJ1-6; TRBD1 aligns across 7 bases. The CDR3 totals 14 residues. The trim removed 4 bases at V and 6 bases at J, leaving 4 bases unmatched. CDR1 is SGHRS and CDR2 is YFSETQ in the germline V gene. The CDR3 reads CASSEGTANSPLHF. The CDR3 DNA sequence: TGCGCCAGCAGCGAAGGGACAGCTAATTCACCCCTCCACTTT.

This chain connects TRBV19 to TRBJ2-1, with D possibly being TRBD2 (5 bases). Germline loops: CDR1 LNHDA, CDR2 SQIVND (reference sequence). V dropped 3 bases and J dropped 0 bases, with 9 bases sitting between them. CDR3 length: 15 residues. This CDR3 is CASSILANSYNEQFF. Here the CDR3 DNA reads TGTGCCAGTAGTATTCTAGCTAACTCCTACAATGAGCAGTTCTTC.

This clone was picked up a small number of times. CDR3 residues: CASSLGQGDEKLFF. As DNA, the CDR3 is TGTGCCAGCAGCCTCGGACAGGGGGATGAAAAACTGTTTTTT. This rearrangement joins TRBV7-8 to TRBJ1-4, with 10 bases lining up with TRBD1. V dropped 5 bases and J dropped 6; count of bases not matched to a gene: 3. The CDR3 has 14 residues. Germline V gene data show CDR1 as SGHVS and CDR2 as FQNEAQ.